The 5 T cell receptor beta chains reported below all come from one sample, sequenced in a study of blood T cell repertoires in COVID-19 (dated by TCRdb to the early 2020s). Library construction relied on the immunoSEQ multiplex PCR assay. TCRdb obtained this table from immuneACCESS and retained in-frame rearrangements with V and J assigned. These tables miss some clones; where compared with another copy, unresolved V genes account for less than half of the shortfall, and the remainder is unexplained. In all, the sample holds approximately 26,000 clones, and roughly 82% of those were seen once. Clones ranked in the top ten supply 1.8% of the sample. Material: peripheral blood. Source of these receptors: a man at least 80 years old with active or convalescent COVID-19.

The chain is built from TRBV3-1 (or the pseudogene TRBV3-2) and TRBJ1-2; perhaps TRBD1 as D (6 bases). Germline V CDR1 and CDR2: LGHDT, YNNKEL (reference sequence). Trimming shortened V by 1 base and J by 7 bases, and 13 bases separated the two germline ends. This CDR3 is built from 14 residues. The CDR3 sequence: CASSQALGGSGYTF. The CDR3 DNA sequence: TGTGCCAGCAGCCAAGCTTTAGGGGGATCTGGCTACACCTTC.

The CDR3 bases are TGTGCCAGCTCACCATCGGATGACACCACCGGGGAGCTGTTTTTT. It codes for CASSPSDDTTGELFF. The gene calls are TRBV18 and TRBJ2-2; D gene ambiguous. In germline, CDR1 is KGHSH, CDR2 LQKENI. There are 15 residues in the CDR3. V was trimmed by 2 bases and J by 4 bases, leaving 11 bases between them.

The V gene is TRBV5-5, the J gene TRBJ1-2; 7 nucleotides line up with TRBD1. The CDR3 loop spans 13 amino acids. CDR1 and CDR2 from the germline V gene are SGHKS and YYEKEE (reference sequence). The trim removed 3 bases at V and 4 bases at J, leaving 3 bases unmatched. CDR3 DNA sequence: TGTGCCAGCAGCTCAGGGGGGAGCTATGGCTACACCTTC. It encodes CASSSGGSYGYTF. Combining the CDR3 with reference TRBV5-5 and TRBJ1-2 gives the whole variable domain DAGVTQSPTHLIKTRGQQVTLRCSPISGHKSVSWYQQVLGQGPQFIFQYYEKEERGRGNFPDRFSARQFPNYSSELNVNALLLGDSALYLCASSSGGSYGYTFGSGTRLTVV.

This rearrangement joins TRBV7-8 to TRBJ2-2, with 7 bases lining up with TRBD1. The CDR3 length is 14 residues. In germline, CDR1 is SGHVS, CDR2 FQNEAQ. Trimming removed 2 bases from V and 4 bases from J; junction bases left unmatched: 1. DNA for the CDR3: TGTGCCAGCAGCTTAAAGGGGGCCACCGGGGAGCTGTTTTTT. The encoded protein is CASSLKGATGELFF.

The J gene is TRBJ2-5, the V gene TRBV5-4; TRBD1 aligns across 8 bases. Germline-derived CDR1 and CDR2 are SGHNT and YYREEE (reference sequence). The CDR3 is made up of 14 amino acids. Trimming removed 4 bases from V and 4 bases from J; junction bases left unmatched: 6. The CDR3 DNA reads TGTGCCAGCAGCCCTAGGACAGGGACAGAGACCCAGTACTTC. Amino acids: CASSPRTGTETQYF. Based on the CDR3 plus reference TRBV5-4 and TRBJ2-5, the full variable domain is ETGVTQSPTHLIKTRGQQVTLRCSSQSGHNTVSWYQQALGQGPQFIFQYYREEENGRGNFPPRFSGLQFPNYSSELNVNALELDDSALYLCASSPRTGTETQYFGPGTRLLVL.